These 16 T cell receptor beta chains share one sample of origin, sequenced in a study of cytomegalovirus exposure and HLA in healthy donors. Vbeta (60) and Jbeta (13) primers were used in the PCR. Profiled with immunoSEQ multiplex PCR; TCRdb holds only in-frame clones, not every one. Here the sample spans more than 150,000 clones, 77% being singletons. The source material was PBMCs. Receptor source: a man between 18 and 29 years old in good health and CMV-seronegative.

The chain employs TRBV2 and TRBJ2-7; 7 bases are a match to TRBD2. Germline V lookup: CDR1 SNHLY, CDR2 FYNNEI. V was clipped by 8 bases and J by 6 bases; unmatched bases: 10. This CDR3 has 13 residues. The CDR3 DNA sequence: TGTGCCAGCGGTCTAGCGGCGGCCGTCGAGCAGTACTTC. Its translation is CASGLAAAVEQYF.

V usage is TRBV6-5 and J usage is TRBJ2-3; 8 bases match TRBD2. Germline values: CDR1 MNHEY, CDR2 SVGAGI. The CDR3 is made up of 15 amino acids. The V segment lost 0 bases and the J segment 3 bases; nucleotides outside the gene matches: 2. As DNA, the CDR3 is TGTGCCAGCAGTTACTCCGGGAGGGCGACAGATACGCAGTATTTT. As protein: CASSYSGRATDTQYF.

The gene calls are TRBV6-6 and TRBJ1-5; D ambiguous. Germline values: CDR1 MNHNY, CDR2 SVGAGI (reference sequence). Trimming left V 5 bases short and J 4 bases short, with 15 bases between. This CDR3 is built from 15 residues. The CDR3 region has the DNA TGTGCCAGCAGTCCGGGAAAGGGAACTAATCAGCCCCAGCATTTT. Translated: CASSPGKGTNQPQHF.

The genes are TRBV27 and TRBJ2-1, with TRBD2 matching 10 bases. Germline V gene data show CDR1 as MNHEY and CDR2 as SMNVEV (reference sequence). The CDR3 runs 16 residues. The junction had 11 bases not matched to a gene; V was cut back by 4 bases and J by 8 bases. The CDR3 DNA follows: TGTGCCAGCAGTTCCCACGGAGCGGGAGGGCACTATGAGCAGTTCTTC. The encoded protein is CASSSHGAGGHYEQFF.

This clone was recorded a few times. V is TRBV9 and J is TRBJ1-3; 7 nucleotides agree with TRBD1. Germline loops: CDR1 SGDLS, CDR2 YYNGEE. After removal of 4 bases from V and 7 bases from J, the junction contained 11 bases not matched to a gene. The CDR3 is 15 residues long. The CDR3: CASSPGDSRSNTIYF. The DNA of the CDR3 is TGTGCCAGCAGCCCCGGGGACAGCCGCTCCAACACCATATATTTT.

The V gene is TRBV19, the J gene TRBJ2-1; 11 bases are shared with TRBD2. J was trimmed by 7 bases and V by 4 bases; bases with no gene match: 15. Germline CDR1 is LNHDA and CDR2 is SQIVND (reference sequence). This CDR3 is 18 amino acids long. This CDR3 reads CASSTRQLPLAGVNEQFF. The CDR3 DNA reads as TGTGCCAGTAGTACACGCCAACTGCCACTAGCGGGAGTAAATGAGCAGTTCTTC.

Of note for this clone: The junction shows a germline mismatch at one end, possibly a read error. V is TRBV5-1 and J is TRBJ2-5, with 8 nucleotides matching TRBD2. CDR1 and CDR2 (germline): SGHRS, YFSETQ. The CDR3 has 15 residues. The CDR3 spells CASGLAGTSQETQYF. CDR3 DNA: TGCGCCAGCGGCTTGGCCGGGACTAGCCAAGAGACCCAGTACTTC.

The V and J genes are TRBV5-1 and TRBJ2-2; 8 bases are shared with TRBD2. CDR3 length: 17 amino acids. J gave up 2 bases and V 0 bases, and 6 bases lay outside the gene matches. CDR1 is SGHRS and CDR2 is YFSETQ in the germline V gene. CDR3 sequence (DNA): TGCGCCAGCAGCTTGGGGGGCCTAGCGGGCAACACCGGGGAGCTGTTTTTT. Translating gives CASSLGGLAGNTGELFF.

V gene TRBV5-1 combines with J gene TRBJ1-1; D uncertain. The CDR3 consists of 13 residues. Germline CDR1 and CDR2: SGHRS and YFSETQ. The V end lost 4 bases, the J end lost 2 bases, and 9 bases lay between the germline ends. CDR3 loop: CASSVPGNTEAFF. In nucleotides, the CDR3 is TGCGCCAGCAGCGTACCGGGTAACACTGAAGCTTTCTTT.

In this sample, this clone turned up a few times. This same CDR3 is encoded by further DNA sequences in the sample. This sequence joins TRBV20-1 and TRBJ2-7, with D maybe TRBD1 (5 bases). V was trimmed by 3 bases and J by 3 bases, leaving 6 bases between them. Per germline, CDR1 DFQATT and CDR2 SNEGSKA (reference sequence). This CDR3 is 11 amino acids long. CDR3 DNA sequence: TGCAGTGCTAGGGACAACTACGAGCAGTACTTC. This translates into CSARDNYEQYF.

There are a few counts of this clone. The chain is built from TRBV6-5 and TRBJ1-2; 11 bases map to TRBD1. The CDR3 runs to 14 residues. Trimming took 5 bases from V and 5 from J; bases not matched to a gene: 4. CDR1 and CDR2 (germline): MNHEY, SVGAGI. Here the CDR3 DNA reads TGTGCCAGCAGTGCTGGACAGGGGGCGTATGGCTACACCTTC. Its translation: CASSAGQGAYGYTF.

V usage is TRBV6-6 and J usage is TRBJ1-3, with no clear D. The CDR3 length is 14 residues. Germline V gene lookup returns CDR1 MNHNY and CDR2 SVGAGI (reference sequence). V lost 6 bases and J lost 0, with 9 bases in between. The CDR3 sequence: CASRAKHSGNTIYF. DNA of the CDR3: TGTGCCAGCAGGGCAAAACACTCTGGAAACACCATATATTTT.

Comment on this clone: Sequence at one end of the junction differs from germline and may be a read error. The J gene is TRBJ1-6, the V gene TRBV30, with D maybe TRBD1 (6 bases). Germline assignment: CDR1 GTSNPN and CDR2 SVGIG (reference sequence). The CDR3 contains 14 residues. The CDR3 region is CAWRTGLSDSPLHF. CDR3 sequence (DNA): TGTGCTTGGAGAACAGGGCTCTCGGATTCACCCCTCCACTTT.

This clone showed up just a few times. The CDR3 sequence: CASSPLQGIDTGELFF. The CDR3 region has the DNA TGTGCCAGCTCACCCTTACAGGGGATTGACACCGGGGAGCTGTTTTTT. V usage is TRBV18 and J usage is TRBJ2-2; 7 bases line up with TRBD1. CDR3 length: 16 amino acids. Per germline, CDR1 KGHSH and CDR2 LQKENI. V was clipped by 3 bases and J by 3 bases; unmatched bases: 7. The full variable domain, in which reference TRBV18 and TRBJ2-2 provide the parts outside the CDR3, is NAGVMQNPRHLVRRRGQEARLRCSPMKGHSHVYWYRQLPEEGLKFMVYLQKENIIDESGMPKERFSAEFPKEGPSILRIQQVVRGDSAAYFCASSPLQGIDTGELFFGEGSRLTVL.

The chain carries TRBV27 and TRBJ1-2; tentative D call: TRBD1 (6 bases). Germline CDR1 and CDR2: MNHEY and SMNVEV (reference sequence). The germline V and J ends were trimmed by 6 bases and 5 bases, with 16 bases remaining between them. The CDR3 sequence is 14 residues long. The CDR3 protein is CASRTYREAYGYTF. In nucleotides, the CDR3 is TGTGCCAGCAGGACTTACAGGGAAGCGTATGGCTACACCTTC.

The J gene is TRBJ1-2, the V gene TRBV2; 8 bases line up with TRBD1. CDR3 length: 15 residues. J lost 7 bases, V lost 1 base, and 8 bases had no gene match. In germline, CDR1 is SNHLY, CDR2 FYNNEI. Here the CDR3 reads CASSEGRQGRGGYTF. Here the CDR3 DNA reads TGTGCCAGCAGTGAAGGGCGACAGGGGCGGGGTGGCTACACCTTC.